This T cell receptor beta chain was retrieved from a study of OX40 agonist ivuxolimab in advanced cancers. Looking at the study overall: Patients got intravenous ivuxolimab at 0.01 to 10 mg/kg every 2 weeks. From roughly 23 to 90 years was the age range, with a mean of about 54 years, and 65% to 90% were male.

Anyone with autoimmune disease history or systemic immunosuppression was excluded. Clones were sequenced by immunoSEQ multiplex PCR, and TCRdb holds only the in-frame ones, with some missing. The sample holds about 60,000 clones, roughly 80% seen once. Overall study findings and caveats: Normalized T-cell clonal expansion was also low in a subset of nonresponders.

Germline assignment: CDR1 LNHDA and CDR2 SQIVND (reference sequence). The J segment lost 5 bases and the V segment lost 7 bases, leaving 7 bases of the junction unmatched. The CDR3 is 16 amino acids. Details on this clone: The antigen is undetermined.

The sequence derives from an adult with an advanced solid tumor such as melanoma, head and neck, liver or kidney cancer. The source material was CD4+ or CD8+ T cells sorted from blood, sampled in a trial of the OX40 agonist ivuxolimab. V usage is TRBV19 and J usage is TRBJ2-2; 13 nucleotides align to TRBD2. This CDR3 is CASTIGGLAGTGELFF. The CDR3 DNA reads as TGTGCCAGTACCATAGGGGGACTAGCGGGGACCGGGGAGCTGTTTTTT.